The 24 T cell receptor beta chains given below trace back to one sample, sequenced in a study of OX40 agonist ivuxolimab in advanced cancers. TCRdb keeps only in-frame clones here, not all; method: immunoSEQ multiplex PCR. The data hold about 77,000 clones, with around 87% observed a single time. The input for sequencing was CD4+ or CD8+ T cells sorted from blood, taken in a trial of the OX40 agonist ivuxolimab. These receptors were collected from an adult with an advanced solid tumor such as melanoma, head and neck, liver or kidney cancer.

CDR3 nucleotide sequence: TGTGCCACCAGCAGAGATGGTACGGGGGAGCAGTTCTTC. Translated, it gives CATSRDGTGEQFF. The chain uses TRBV15 and TRBJ2-1; TRBD2 might be the D (5 bases). Germline lookup yields CDR1 LNHNV and CDR2 YYDKDF (reference sequence). V was shortened by 0 bases and J by 10 bases, with 10 bases between the two germline ends. The CDR3 is 13 residues long. The full variable domain, in which reference TRBV15 and TRBJ2-1 provide the parts outside the CDR3, is DAMVIQNPRYQVTQFGKPVTLSCSQTLNHNVMYWYQQKSSQAPKLLFHYYDKDFNNEADTPDNFQSRRPNTSFCFLDIRSPGLGDTAMYLCATSRDGTGEQFFGPGTRLTVL.

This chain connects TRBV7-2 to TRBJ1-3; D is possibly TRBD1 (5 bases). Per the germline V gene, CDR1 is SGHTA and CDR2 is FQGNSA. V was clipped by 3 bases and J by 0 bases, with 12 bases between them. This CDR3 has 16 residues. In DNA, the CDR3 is TGTGCCAGCAGCTTTGGCCTAGGGGCCTCTGGAAACACCATATATTTT. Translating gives CASSFGLGASGNTIYF.

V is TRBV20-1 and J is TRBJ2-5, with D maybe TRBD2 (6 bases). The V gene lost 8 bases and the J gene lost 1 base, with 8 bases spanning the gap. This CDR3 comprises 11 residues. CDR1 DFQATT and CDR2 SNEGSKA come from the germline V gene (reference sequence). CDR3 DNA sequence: TGCAGTCGAGCGGGCCAAGAGACCCAGTACTTC. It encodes CSRAGQETQYF.

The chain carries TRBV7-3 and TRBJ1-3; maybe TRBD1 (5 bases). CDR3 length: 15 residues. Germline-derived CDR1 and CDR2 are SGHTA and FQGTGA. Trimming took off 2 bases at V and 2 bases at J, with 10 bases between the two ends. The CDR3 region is CASSLYPGPGNTIYF. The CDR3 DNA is TGTGCCAGCAGCTTATACCCAGGGCCTGGAAACACCATATATTTT.

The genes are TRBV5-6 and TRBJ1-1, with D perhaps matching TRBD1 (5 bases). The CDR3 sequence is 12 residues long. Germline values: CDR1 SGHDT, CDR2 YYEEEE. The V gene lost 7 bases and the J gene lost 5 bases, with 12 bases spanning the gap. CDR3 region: CASGAWGTEAFF. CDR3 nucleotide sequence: TGTGCCAGCGGCGCCTGGGGGACTGAAGCTTTCTTT. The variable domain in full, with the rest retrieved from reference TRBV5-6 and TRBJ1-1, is DAGVTQSPTHLIKTRGQQVTLRCSPKSGHDTVSWYQQALGQGPQFIFQYYEEEERQRGNFPDRFSGHQFPNYSSELNVNALLLGDSALYLCASGAWGTEAFFGQGTRLTVV.

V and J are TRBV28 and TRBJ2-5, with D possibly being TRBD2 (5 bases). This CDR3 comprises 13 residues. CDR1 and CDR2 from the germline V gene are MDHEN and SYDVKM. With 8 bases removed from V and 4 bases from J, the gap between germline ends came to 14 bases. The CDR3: CASAEGARETQYF. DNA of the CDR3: TGTGCCAGCGCCGAGGGAGCCCGAGAGACCCAGTACTTC.

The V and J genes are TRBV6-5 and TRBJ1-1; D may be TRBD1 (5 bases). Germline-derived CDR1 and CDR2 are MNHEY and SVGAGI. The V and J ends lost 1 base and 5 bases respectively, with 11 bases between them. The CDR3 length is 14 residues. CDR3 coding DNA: TGTGCCAGCAGTTACTTGGGGGGAGGGACTGAAGCTTTCTTT. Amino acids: CASSYLGGGTEAFF.

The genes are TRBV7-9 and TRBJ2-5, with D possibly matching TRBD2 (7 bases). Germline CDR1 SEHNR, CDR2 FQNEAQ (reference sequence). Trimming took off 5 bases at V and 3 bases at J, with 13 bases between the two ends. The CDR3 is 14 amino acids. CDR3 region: CASSGGGREETQYF. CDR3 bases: TGTGCCAGCAGCGGAGGGGGGAGGGAAGAGACCCAGTACTTC.

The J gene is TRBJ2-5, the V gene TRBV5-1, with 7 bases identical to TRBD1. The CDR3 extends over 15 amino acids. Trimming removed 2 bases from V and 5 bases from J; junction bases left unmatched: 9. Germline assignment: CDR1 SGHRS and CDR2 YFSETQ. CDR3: CASSFGPDRAETQYF. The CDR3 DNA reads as TGCGCCAGCAGCTTCGGGCCTGACAGGGCGGAGACCCAGTACTTC.

In DNA, the CDR3 is TGCGCCAGCAGCTTCGGACTAGCGGGAGTCTTCGAGCTGTTTTTT. As protein: CASSFGLAGVFELFF. The V and J genes are TRBV5-1 and TRBJ2-2, with 13 bases matching TRBD2. V lost 2 bases and J lost 11; bases outside the gene matches: 6. The CDR3 spans 15 residues. CDR1 SGHRS and CDR2 YFSETQ come from the germline V gene.

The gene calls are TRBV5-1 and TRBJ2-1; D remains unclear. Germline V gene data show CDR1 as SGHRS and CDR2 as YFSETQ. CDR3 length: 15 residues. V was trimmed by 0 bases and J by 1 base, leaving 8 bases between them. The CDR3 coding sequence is TGCGCCAGCAGCTTGGTGGGTCAGTCCTACAATGAGCAGTTCTTC. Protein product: CASSLVGQSYNEQFF. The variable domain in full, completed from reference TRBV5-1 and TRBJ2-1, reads KAGVTQTPRYLIKTRGQQVTLSCSPISGHRSVSWYQQTPGQGLQFLFEYFSETQRNKGNFPGRFSGRQFSNSRSEMNVSTLELGDSALYLCASSLVGQSYNEQFFGPGTRLTVL.

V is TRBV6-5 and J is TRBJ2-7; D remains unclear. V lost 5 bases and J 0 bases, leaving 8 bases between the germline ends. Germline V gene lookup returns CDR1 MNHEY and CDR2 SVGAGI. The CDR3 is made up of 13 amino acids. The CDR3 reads CASSTLSSYEQYF. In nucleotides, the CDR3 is TGTGCCAGCAGTACCCTTTCCTCCTACGAGCAGTACTTC.

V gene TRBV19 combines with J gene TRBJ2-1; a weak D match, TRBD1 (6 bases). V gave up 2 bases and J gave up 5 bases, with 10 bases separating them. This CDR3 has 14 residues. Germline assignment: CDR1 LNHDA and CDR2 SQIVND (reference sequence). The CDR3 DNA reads TGTGCCAGTAGTATACGGGACATGGACAATGAGCAGTTCTTC. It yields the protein CASSIRDMDNEQFF.

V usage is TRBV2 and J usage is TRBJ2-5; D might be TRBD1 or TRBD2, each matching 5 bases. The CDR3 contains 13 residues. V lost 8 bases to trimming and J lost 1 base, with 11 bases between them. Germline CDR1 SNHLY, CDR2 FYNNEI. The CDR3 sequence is CASQGEVQETQYF. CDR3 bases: TGTGCCAGCCAGGGAGAGGTCCAAGAGACCCAGTACTTC.

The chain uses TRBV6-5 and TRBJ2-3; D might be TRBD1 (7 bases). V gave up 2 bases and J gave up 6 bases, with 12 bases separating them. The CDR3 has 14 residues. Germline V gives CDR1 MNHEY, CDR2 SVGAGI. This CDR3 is CASSYTRGRDTQYF. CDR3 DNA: TGTGCCAGCAGTTACACCAGGGGGAGGGATACGCAGTATTTT.

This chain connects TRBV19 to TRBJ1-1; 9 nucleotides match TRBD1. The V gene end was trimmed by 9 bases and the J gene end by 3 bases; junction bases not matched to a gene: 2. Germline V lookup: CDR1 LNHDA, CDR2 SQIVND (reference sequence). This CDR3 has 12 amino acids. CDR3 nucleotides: TGTGCCAGCCGGGACAGGGACACTGAAGCTTTCTTT. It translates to CASRDRDTEAFF.

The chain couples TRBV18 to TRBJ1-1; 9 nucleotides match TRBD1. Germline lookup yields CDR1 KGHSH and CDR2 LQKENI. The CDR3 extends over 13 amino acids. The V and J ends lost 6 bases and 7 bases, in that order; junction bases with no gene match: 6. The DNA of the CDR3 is TGTGCCAGCTCCCGGGACAGGGCGAGTGAAGCTTTCTTT. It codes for CASSRDRASEAFF.

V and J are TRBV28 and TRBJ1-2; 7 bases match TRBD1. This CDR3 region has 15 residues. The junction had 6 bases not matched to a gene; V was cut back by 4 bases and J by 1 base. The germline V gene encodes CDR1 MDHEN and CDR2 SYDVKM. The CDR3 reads CASSSRQGLNYGYTF. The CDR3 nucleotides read TGTGCCAGCAGTTCCCGACAGGGCCTTAACTATGGCTACACCTTC.

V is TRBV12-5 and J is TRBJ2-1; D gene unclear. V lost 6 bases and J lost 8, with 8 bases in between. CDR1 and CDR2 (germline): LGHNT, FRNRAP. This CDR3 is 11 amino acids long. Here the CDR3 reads CASGKGDEQFF. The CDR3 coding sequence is TGTGCTAGTGGGAAGGGTGATGAGCAGTTCTTC.

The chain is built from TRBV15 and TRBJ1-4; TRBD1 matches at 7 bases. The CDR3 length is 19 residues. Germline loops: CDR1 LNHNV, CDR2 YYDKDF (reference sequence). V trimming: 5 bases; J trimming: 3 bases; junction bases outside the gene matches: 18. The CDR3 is CATSPSPRGGLPPNEKLFF. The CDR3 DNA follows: TGTGCCACCAGCCCGTCACCCAGGGGGGGGCTCCCCCCTAATGAAAAACTGTTTTTT.

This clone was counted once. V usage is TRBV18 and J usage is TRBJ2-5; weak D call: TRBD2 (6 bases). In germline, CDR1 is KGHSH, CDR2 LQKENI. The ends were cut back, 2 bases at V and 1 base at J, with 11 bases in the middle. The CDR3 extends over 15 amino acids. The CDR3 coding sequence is TGTGCCAGCTCACCATTTCCGGGGGTCCAAGAGACCCAGTACTTC. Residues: CASSPFPGVQETQYF.

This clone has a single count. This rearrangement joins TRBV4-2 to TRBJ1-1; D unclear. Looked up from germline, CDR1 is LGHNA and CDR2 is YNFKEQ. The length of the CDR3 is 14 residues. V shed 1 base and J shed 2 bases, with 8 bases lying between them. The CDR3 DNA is TGTGCCAGCAGCCAAGTGGGTAGAAACACTGAAGCTTTCTTT. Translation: CASSQVGRNTEAFF.

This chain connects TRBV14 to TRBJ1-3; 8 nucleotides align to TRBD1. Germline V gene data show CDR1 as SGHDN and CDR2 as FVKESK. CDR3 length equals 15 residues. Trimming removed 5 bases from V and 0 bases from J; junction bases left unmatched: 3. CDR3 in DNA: TGTGCCAGCAGCTCAGGGGGCTTCTCTGGAAACACCATATATTTT. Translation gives CASSSGGFSGNTIYF.

The CDR3: CATTRDPRDTQYF. CDR3 DNA sequence: TGTGCCACCACCAGGGACCCCAGAGATACGCAGTATTTT. The rearrangement joins TRBV7-9 to TRBJ2-3; possibly TRBD1 or TRBD2 for D (5 bases each). The length of the CDR3 is 13 residues. Germline V gives CDR1 SEHNR, CDR2 FQNEAQ (reference sequence). V lost 10 bases and J 5 bases, leaving 16 bases between the germline ends. Full variable domain (rest looked up from reference TRBV7-9 and TRBJ2-3): DTGVSQNPRHKITKRGQNVTFRCDPISEHNRLYWYRQTLGQGPEFLTYFQNEAQLEKSRLLSDRFSAERPKGSFSTLEIQRTEQGDSAMYLCATTRDPRDTQYFGPGTRLTVL.